A selection of T cell receptor beta chains follows, all from one sample in a study of beta chain features in type 1 diabetes. Sequencing was performed with immunoSEQ multiplex PCR; in TCRdb, only in-frame clones are kept and a portion is missing. This sample yields some 160,000 clones, of which 9% are seen a single time; about 0.7% belongs to the top ten. Sequenced: central memory CD4+ T cells from blood. These receptors all stem from a woman in her thirties with type 1 diabetes. The CDR3 runs from the conserved cysteine through the conserved F or W. The D gene is left open where the match is weak. Size tells how often a clone was seen (once, few, many) or the class of an expanded clone, and some rows leave it out.

>TRBV4-1|.|TRBJ2-7|.
TGCGCCAGCAGCCAAGGACTGCTTGGCAGGGAACGCTACGAGCAGTACTTC
CASSQGLLGRERYEQYF
>TRBV5-1|.|TRBJ1-1|TRBD1
TGCGCCAGCAGCCCACGGGACAGCAACACTGAAGCTTTCTTT
CASSPRDSNTEAFF
>TRBV4-2|few|TRBJ2-5|TRBD1
TGTGCCAGCAGCAAGGACAGGGGAAGGGAGACCCAGTACTTC
CASSKDRGRETQYF
>TRBV5-1|.|TRBJ1-1|.
TGCGCCAGCAGCTTGGGGCTCCTAGAGAGGAACACTGAAGCTTTCTTT
CASSLGLLERNTEAFF
>TRBV15|few|TRBJ1-2|.
TGTGCCACCAGCAGAGTGGCAGGGGCGCGGGGCTACACCTTC
CATSRVAGARGYTF
>TRBV30|few|TRBJ2-3|TRBD2
TGTGCCTGGAGTTGGACTAGCGGGGGGTACACAGATACGCAGTATTTT
CAWSWTSGGYTDTQYF
>TRBV4-2|.|TRBJ2-1|TRBD2
TGTGCCAGCAGCCAAGCCACTAGCGGCTACAATGAGCAGTTCTTC
CASSQATSGYNEQFF
>TRBV28|.|TRBJ2-7|.
TGTGCCAGCAGTTTGGTGGGAGCCGAGCAGTACTTC
CASSLVGAEQYF
>TRBV28|many|TRBJ2-4|.
TGTGCCAGCAGTGATTTAACAGACATTCAGTACTTC
CASSDLTDIQYF
>TRBV29-1|once|TRBJ2-1|TRBD2
TGCAGCGGTCACCAAGCGGGAGCAGGGGCCTACAATGAGCAGTTCTTC
CSGHQAGAGAYNEQFF
>TRBV11-3|few|TRBJ2-7|.
TGTGCCAGCAGCTTAGCAGCTAGTCCGATCTACGAGCAGTACTTC
CASSLAASPIYEQYF
>TRBV2|few|TRBJ2-1|TRBD2
TGTGCCAGCGGAAGGACTAGCTACGACGATGAGCAGTTCTTC
CASGRTSYDDEQFF
>TRBV7-2|.|TRBJ2-1|TRBD1
TGTGCCAGCAGCTTATTCGGTCCGAGCAGGGGGCAGGGTTGGGAGCAGTTCTTC
CASSLFGPSRGQGWEQFF
>TRBV25-1|.|TRBJ2-7|TRBD2
TGTGCCAGCAGTGGACTGGGGGGGGAGTGGGGTTGGGACTACGAGCAGTACTTC
CASSGLGGEWGWDYEQYF
>TRBV6-1|few|TRBJ1-5|.
TGTGCCAGCAGGGGAGGGGCAGGACGACAGCCCCAGCATTTT
CASRGGAGRQPQHF
>TRBV7-3|.|TRBJ2-3|.
TGTGCCAGCAGCGTACAGATCACAGATACGCAGTATTTT
CASSVQITDTQYF
>TRBV5-1|.|TRBJ2-7|.
TGCGCCAGCAGCCCGTCAGGGGCCATCTACGAGCAGTACTTC
CASSPSGAIYEQYF
>TRBV7-2|many|TRBJ2-5|.
TGTGCCAGCAGCCCGGTAATGATTGAGACCCAGTACTTC
CASSPVMIETQYF
>TRBV4-2|few|TRBJ2-5|TRBD2
TGTGCCAGCAGCCAAGATTGGACTAGCGGCCAAGAGACCCAGTACTTC
CASSQDWTSGQETQYF
>TRBV5-8|many|TRBJ1-2|TRBD1
TGTGCCAGCAGCGTCACCGGGACAGACTATGGCTACACCTTC
CASSVTGTDYGYTF
>TRBV27|few|TRBJ2-7|.
TGTGCCAGCAGTTATTTGTCGGGGACCTACGAGCAGTACTTC
CASSYLSGTYEQYF
>TRBV29-1|few|TRBJ2-3|TRBD1
TGCAGCGTTGAGGACAGGGTTCCAGATACGCAGTATTTT
CSVEDRVPDTQYF
>TRBV7-8|few|TRBJ2-3|.
TGTGCCAGCAGCTTAGTGGGGAGCCTCACAGATACGCAGTATTTT
CASSLVGSLTDTQYF
>TRBV18|.|TRBJ2-5|.
TGTGCCAGCTCCTTGTACCAAGAGACCCAGTACTTC
CASSLYQETQYF
>TRBV30|.|TRBJ2-7|.
TGTGCCTGGAGTGTATCTACTTACGAGCAGTACTTC
CAWSVSTYEQYF
>TRBV5-4|.|TRBJ1-2|TRBD1
TGTGCCAGCAGATTAAAGGGGGCCTATGGCTACACCTTC
CASRLKGAYGYTF
>TRBV5-1|few|TRBJ2-7|TRBD1
TGCGCCAGCGCCTGGACAGGAGGCTCCTACGAGCAGTACTTC
CASAWTGGSYEQYF
>TRBV5-1|.|TRBJ2-5|.
TGCGCCAGCAGCGCAGAAAGACTAGTCCAAAAGACCCAGTACTTC
CASSAERLVQKTQYF
>TRBV27|.|TRBJ2-3|.
TGTGCCAGCAGGCGGGACCTCACAGATACGCAGTATTTT
CASRRDLTDTQYF
>TRBV14|few|TRBJ1-1|TRBD1
TGTGCCAGCAGCCAAGAAAAGGGGGCGATCACTGAAGCTTTCTTT
CASSQEKGAITEAFF
>TRBV5-6|few|TRBJ2-4|TRBD2
TGTGCCAGCAGCCCCGGGACTAGCGGCTCTCGACTAGCCAAAAACATTCAGTACTTC
CASSPGTSGSRLAKNIQYF
>TRBV5-1|.|TRBJ2-3|.
TGCGCCAGCAGCTTGGGAGGGCGGGCTGGCGCAGATACGCAGTATTTT
CASSLGGRAGADTQYF
>TRBV19|few|TRBJ1-1|.
TGTGCCAGTAGTTGGAGGGAGAACACTGAAGCTTTCTTT
CASSWRENTEAFF
>TRBV5-1|.|TRBJ1-1|.
TGCGCCAGCAGGGCAGGTGTGAACACTGAAGCTTTCTTT
CASRAGVNTEAFF
>TRBV7-8|.|TRBJ2-3|.
TGTGCCAGCAGCTTCCGGGACACCTATGAGGATACGCAGTATTTT
CASSFRDTYEDTQYF
>TRBV7-9|.|TRBJ2-1|.
TGTGCCAGCAGCTTATTTTTCGGTGAGCAGTTCTTC
CASSLFFGEQFF
>TRBV15|.|TRBJ1-5|.
TGTGCCACCAGCATACAGGGACGCGGTCAGCCCCAGCATTTT
CATSIQGRGQPQHF
>TRBV19|.|TRBJ2-7|.
TGTGCCAGTAGTCTAGCGAAGGGGGCCTCCTACGAGCAGTACTTC
CASSLAKGASYEQYF
>TRBV9|few|TRBJ2-7|.
TGTGCCAGCAGCGTACGGGCGGGGTACTACGAGCAGTACTTC
CASSVRAGYYEQYF